This TCR beta chain was found in a study of cytomegalovirus exposure and HLA in healthy donors. Study observations and caveats: It was only CMV serostatus that was available as immune exposure information. Using the classifier, cytomegalovirus status was reportedly diagnosed with high specificity and sensitivity.

Notes on this clone: The target antigen is unknown. The sample has other DNA sequences that encode this CDR3 too.

Vbeta (60) and Jbeta (13) primers were used in the PCR. In the original analysis: Later work found roughly 80 million unique TCR beta chains, with 9.5 million to 14 million shared. Sequencing was performed with immunoSEQ multiplex PCR; in TCRdb, only in-frame clones are kept and a portion is missing. V, J and clone size are those of that table, while D and trimming were read from the DNA. The table lists about 120,000 clones, about two thirds of them singletons. This CDR3 contains 13 residues. Between the trimmed V and J ends, which lost 2 bases and 3 bases, there was a span of 8 bases. In germline, CDR1 is MDHEN, CDR2 SYDVKM. It was healthy bone marrow donors who served as donors.

Specimen: PBMCs. This clonotype originated in a man under 40 in good health and CMV-seronegative. The chain combines TRBV28 with TRBJ2-7; weak D call: TRBD1 (5 bases). The CDR3 here is CASSLGRDYEQYF. The CDR3 DNA follows: TGTGCCAGCAGTTTAGGCAGGGACTACGAGCAGTACTTC.